This T cell receptor (beta chain) was found in a study of T cells after yellow fever vaccination. On the study more broadly: Where fractions had low cell numbers, libraries were prepared from them with the SMART-Seq v4 Ultra Low Input RNA kit. Notes on the study in general: Within FACS-sorted repertoires, abundant clonotypes contaminating from the bulk population could be present. Detected again after the booster were most primary-vaccination clones, at 96% CD4 and 80% to 90% CD8.

Details on this clonotype: Its antigen remains unidentified.

A process of 5'RACE template switching, which added a universal primer site and UMIs, was used to make TCR cDNA. TCRdb analysed the 5' RACE reads with MiXCR anew, one entry per CDR3 protein. This table holds some 420,000 distinct CDR3 sequences, under 20% found once. CDR3 length: 11 amino acids. V gave up 5 bases and J gave up 8 bases, with 9 bases separating them. The sample consisted of PBMCs, taken before the yellow fever booster vaccination. This TCR derives from a man aged 18 to 29 who received the YFV17D yellow fever vaccine. The chain is built from TRBV12-3 or TRBV12-4 and TRBJ1-1; D not resolved. CDR3 sequence (DNA): TGTGCCAGCAGTAGCAAAGGGGAAGCTTTCTTT. This gives the protein CASSSKGEAFF.